This TCR beta chain was profiled in a study of blood T cells in healthy people across ages. PCR was performed a second time for about 7 to 12 cycles using a sample-barcoded 5' primer and a J-beta primer mix. Every cDNA molecule carried a tag from a template-switch adaptor bearing 12 random nucleotides. TCRdb ran MiXCR on the 5' RACE reads and lists one entry per CDR3 protein. The sample carries 850,000 to 1,100,000 distinct CDR3 sequences, approximately 38% recorded once. In its sample, this clonotype was seen once. Its antigen remains unknown. A much larger clone differs by one base, so this may be a read error. Germline CDR1 and CDR2: ENHRY and SYGVKD. The CDR3 contains 15 residues. Study conclusions and caveats: Percentage of naive T cells showed a strong correlation with TCR beta diversity. Across the age range, TCR beta diversity per million T cells fell in a roughly linear way.

V and J are TRBV10-3 and TRBJ2-1, with TRBD2 matching 7 bases. Sequenced input: blood. The clonotype originates from a young man in good health. The CDR3 DNA is TGTGCCGTCAGTGAGCCGAAAACTAGCGCCAATGAGCAGTTCTTC. Protein product: CAVSEPKTSANEQFF.